This T cell receptor beta chain was identified in a study of CD8+ T cells in alopecia areata. In the study overall: Oral tofacitinib, 5 to 10 mg twice daily, was given in an open-label trial. Study-wide results and caveats: Scalp clonality and expanded CD8+ clones among the top 100 were significantly decreased by tofacitinib. Whereas mice showed it more clearly, TCR sharing across patients was murkier, possibly because of HLA.

The germline gives CDR1 SGDLS, CDR2 YYNGEE. V dropped 4 bases and J dropped 7 bases, with 18 bases sitting between them. CDR3 length: 15 residues. The treatment denotes: oral pan-JAK inhibitor, 5-10 mg twice daily. About this clone: Its antigen is unidentified.

TCR sequencing used cDNA made by reverse transcription of extracted RNA. The assay was immunoSEQ multiplex PCR, and TCRdb's table has in-frame clones only and misses some. The table shows 120,000 or so clones, with roughly 57% occurring only once. The specimen was CD4+ T cells sorted from blood, collected at week 4, from a patient treated with tofacitinib. The TCR originated in a human donor with alopecia areata. This chain connects TRBV9 to TRBJ1-5; tentatively, D is TRBD1 (5 bases). The CDR3 nucleotides are TGTGCCAGCAGCCCGACCGGGGGGAGGCAACAGCCCCAGCATTTT. Its translation is CASSPTGGRQQPQHF.